This T cell receptor beta chain is drawn from a study of blood T cell repertoires in COVID-19. V lost 2 bases, J lost 2 bases, and 2 bases stayed unmatched. The CDR3 is made up of 16 amino acids. Per germline, CDR1 MNHEY and CDR2 SVGEGT. Method: immunoSEQ multiplex PCR; TCRdb's copy keeps in-frame clones and lacks some. This repertoire shows about 280,000 clones, 75% to 90% found once; its top ten account for around 3%. The chain uses TRBV6-2 or TRBV6-3 and TRBJ2-1; the match to TRBD2 covers 11 bases. The sequence derives from a young woman with active or convalescent COVID-19. Sequencing was performed on peripheral blood. CDR3 sequence: CASSYTTSGAYNEQFF. CDR3 in DNA: TGTGCCAGCAGTTACACGACTAGCGGGGCCTACAATGAGCAGTTCTTC.